The clone carrying this T cell receptor (beta chain) has only a few counts. Its antigen is unidentified. With a J-beta primer mix and a sample-barcoded 5' primer, a second PCR ran about 6 to 11 cycles. TCRdb re-analysed the 5' RACE reads in MiXCR, keeping a single row per CDR3 protein. The sample gives hundreds of thousands of distinct CDR3 sequences, just under 25% of which show up once; roughly 9% is in the top ten. This CDR3 contains 16 residues. Trimming removed 7 bases from V and 3 bases from J, with 19 bases in between. The record originates from a study of blood T cells in healthy people across ages. The study's findings and limits: Relative to aged donors, long-lived donors carried more naive CD4+ cells and displayed higher diversity.

These data were likewise used in another study, on T cells of mothers and their children.

What was sequenced was blood. The genes are TRBV12-3 or TRBV12-4 and TRBJ1-5, with D uncertain. The receptor was isolated from a boy aged 10-17 years in good health. The CDR3 DNA reads TGTGCCAGCACTAATCGCTTTGGGGTCCACAATCAGCCCCAGCATTTT. It translates to CASTNRFGVHNQPQHF.